This T cell receptor beta chain originates from a study of memory CD4+ T cells and cytomegalovirus serostatus. Across the study: Of the healthy Belgian adults, 8 to 10 were CMV seropositive and approximately 24 seronegative. Study-wide findings and caveats: CD4+ memory repertoires contained 67 of 164 reported CMV TCRbeta sequences.

Single viable CD3+CD4+CD8-CD45RO+ cells were sorted as the memory CD4+ T cells. This clone was detected once. Antigen specificity is unknown. The germline V gene has CDR1 SGHRS and CDR2 YFSETQ. The CDR3 is made up of 15 amino acids. The ends were cut back, 4 bases at V and 1 base at J, with 14 bases in the middle. Libraries were prepared by immunoSEQ multiplex PCR; TCRdb keeps only in-frame clonotypes and omits some of them. The sample has nearly 60,000 clones, about 81% seen once. The sequencing input was memory CD4+ T cells from blood. The rearrangement uses TRBV5-1 and TRBJ1-1; no firm D call. The TCR originated in an adult in good health and CMV-seronegative. CDR3 loop: CASSGDTGSNTEAFF. The CDR3 DNA reads TGCGCCAGCAGCGGCGACACGGGATCGAACACTGAAGCTTTCTTT.